This T cell receptor beta chain derives from a study of cytomegalovirus exposure and HLA in healthy donors. General study findings and limits: The authors later found most CMV-associated TCR beta chains appeared HLA-restricted. Researchers catalogued 160 or so TCR beta chains as cytomegalovirus-associated. Common viral pathogens were later found to be apparently linked to several of the most significant clusters. At a 0.05 false discovery rate, a later analysis found about 17,000 TCR beta sequences to be associated with HLA alleles.

Germline-derived CDR1 and CDR2 are SNHLY and FYNNEI. The CDR3 sequence is 14 residues long. Deletions cut 6 bases from V and 1 base from J, with 12 bases between. PCR involved 60 Vbeta and 13 Jbeta primers. Generated by immunoSEQ multiplex PCR, the TCRdb table keeps only in-frame clones and is missing some. The data show roughly 150,000 clones, with around 72% seen just once and around 2.5% held by the top ten. A note on this clone: Antigen: not known.

The sequencing sample was made of PBMCs. This receptor was identified in a female donor in good health and CMV-seronegative. The chain joins TRBV2 to TRBJ1-2, with D unclear. The CDR3 sequence is CASREDGNNYGYTF. CDR3 bases: TGTGCCAGCAGGGAGGACGGAAATAACTATGGCTACACCTTC.